This paragraph covers one TCR beta chain sequence. This record comes from a study of cytomegalovirus exposure and HLA in healthy donors. Amplification used 60 Vbeta primers and 13 Jbeta primers. Repertoires were generated with immunoSEQ multiplex PCR, while TCRdb's copy carries only in-frame clones and drops some. The sample comprises roughly 130,000 clones, roughly 80% of which are singletons, and 1% rests with the top ten. Sample: PBMCs. The TCR sequence derives from a man in his forties in good health and CMV-seronegative.

The CDR3 nucleotides read TGCGCCAGTCAGGAGCAGGGGACCCCCAGTGGCTACACCTTC. Translated, it gives CASQEQGTPSGYTF. This chain joins TRBV5-1 and TRBJ1-2; D possibly corresponds to TRBD1 (6 bases). Germline V gives CDR1 SGHRS, CDR2 YFSETQ. V was cut by 8 bases and J by 7 bases, with 21 bases left in between. The CDR3 contains 14 residues.